Detailed here is one T cell receptor beta chain. Antigen specificity is unknown. Pooling covered second doses at about 4 or about 12 weeks. The source of the sample is a study of T cell responses to AZD1222 COVID-19 vaccine. The study, taken as a whole, reports: Mostly white British, mostly female donors; authors suggested clonal diversity may be underestimated.

Assay: immunoSEQ multiplex PCR; the TCRdb copy retains only in-frame clones and omits some. The table shows approximately 75,000 clones, with approximately 87% occurring only once. The CDR3 loop spans 14 amino acids. Trimming shortened V by 3 bases and J by 0 bases, and 9 bases separated the two germline ends. Germline-derived CDR1 and CDR2 are SNHLY and FYNNEI. The TCR originated in an adult who received the AZD1222 COVID-19 vaccine. The V and J genes are TRBV2 and TRBJ2-7; D remains ambiguous. The material was peripheral blood, obtained 28 days after the second AZD1222 dose. Here the CDR3 reads CASSDPRTSYEQYF. Here the CDR3 DNA reads TGTGCCAGCAGTGATCCGCGGACCTCCTACGAGCAGTACTTC.